The present T cell receptor (beta chain) was sequenced within a study of blood T cell repertoires in COVID-19. Study as a whole: Samples came from the United States, Italy and Spain, spanning acute and convalescent COVID-19. PBMCs, B-cell-depleted T cells, or T cells provided the cDNA or gDNA that made up the material.

This clone was seen once. Germline CDR1 is SGHVS and CDR2 is FQNEAQ. V gave up 5 bases and J gave up 7 bases; unmatched junction bases: 4. The CDR3 contains 14 residues. The protocol was immunoSEQ multiplex PCR, while the TCRdb copy is restricted to in-frame clones and leaves out a portion. The sample comprises roughly 140,000 clones, more than 75% of which are singletons, and about 11% rests with the top ten. Participant age was about 18 to 95 years, and participants resided in fewer than 30 US areas. Cohort 3 donors were reported recovered after two negative PCRs, clearance, or symptom resolution. The V gene is TRBV7-8, the J gene TRBJ1-4; 10 bases fit TRBD1. The specimen sequenced was PBMCs or T cells enriched from blood (not recorded which). This clonotype originated in a man aged 60 to 69 who had recovered from COVID-19. The CDR3 region has the DNA TGTGCCAGCAGCCGACAGGGGGCTTCTGAAAAACTGTTTTTT. Translating it yields CASSRQGASEKLFF.